Listed below are T cell receptor beta chains from one sample, sequenced in a study of T cell repertoires in cytomegalovirus infection. TCRdb analysed the reads with MiXCR anew, one entry per CDR3 protein. The sample consists of some 390,000 distinct CDR3 sequences, less than 20% of them appearing once. The sequencing sample was made of PBMCs. These receptors originate from a human donor in good health (CMV status not recorded). Some clones in this sample may be carry-over from other donors' samples. CDR3s include the opening cysteine and the closing phenylalanine or tryptophan. Each record gives: D gene, CDR3 length, clone size, V gene, J gene, CDR3 protein, CDR3 DNA. D genes are given only for firm matches. The size field is filled for only some rows; it gives once, few, many or a size class.

d_gene: TRBD2; len: 16; abundance: NA; v_gene: TRBV29-1; j_gene: TRBJ2-1; CDR3aa: CCVEEGVAGLYNEQFF; CDR3nt: TGCTGCGTTGAAGAGGGCGTAGCGGGACTCTACAATGAGCAGTTCTTC
d_gene: NA; len: 14; abundance: few; v_gene: TRBV6-5; j_gene: TRBJ1-4; CDR3aa: CASSYGTGNEKLFF; CDR3nt: TGTGCCAGCAGTTATGGGACTGGTAATGAAAAACTGTTTTTT
d_gene: NA; len: 14; abundance: NA; v_gene: TRBV28; j_gene: TRBJ2-5; CDR3aa: CASSSRVQRETQYF; CDR3nt: TGTGCCAGCAGCAGCCGCGTGCAGAGGGAGACCCAGTACTTC
d_gene: NA; len: 14; abundance: many; v_gene: TRBV7-2; j_gene: TRBJ1-1; CDR3aa: CASSLATDAFQAFF; CDR3nt: TGTGCCAGCAGCTTAGCTACTGACGCGTTTCAAGCTTTCTTT
d_gene: NA; len: 16; abundance: NA; v_gene: TRBV12-3/TRBV12-4; j_gene: TRBJ2-1; CDR3aa: CASSFELPYSYNEQFF; CDR3nt: TGTGCCAGCAGTTTTGAACTCCCTTACTCCTACAATGAGCAGTTCTTC
d_gene: NA; len: 14; abundance: few; v_gene: TRBV24-1; j_gene: TRBJ2-1; CDR3aa: CATSDSYNYNEQFF; CDR3nt: TGTGCCACCAGTGACTCTTATAACTACAATGAGCAGTTCTTC
d_gene: TRBD2; len: 15; abundance: few; v_gene: TRBV11-2; j_gene: TRBJ2-5; CDR3aa: CASSLLPPAGVPQYF; CDR3nt: TGTGCCAGCAGCTTACTTCCTCCAGCGGGGGTGCCCCAGTACTTC
d_gene: NA; len: 14; abundance: NA; v_gene: TRBV7-9; j_gene: TRBJ1-1; CDR3aa: CASSFQQGTTEAFF; CDR3nt: TGTGCCAGCAGCTTCCAACAGGGTACCACTGAAGCTTTCTTT
d_gene: TRBD2; len: 14; abundance: many; v_gene: TRBV7-2; j_gene: TRBJ2-7; CDR3aa: CASSSGLAGYEQYF; CDR3nt: TGTGCCAGCAGCTCCGGACTAGCGGGATACGAGCAGTACTTC
d_gene: NA; len: 15; abundance: few; v_gene: TRBV2; j_gene: TRBJ2-6; CDR3aa: CASTLERGGANVLTF; CDR3nt: TGTGCCAGCACATTGGAACGGGGGGGGGCCAACGTCCTGACTTTC
d_gene: NA; len: 13; abundance: many; v_gene: TRBV7-2; j_gene: TRBJ1-5; CDR3aa: CASSFEVGQPQHF; CDR3nt: TGTGCCAGCAGCTTTGAGGTCGGTCAGCCCCAGCATTTT